These T cell receptor beta chains were read from a single sample in a study of blood T cell repertoires in COVID-19. Using immunoSEQ multiplex PCR, the repertoire was profiled, and TCRdb retains in-frame clones only, with some absent. Altogether about 380,000 clones are present, around 87% being singletons, with the ten largest covering 5% to 8.5%. The sequenced sample was peripheral blood. These receptors were obtained from a man younger than 35 with active or convalescent COVID-19. Both conserved end residues are part of each CDR3. D genes are given only for firm matches. Size tells how often a clone was seen (once, few, many) or the class of an expanded clone, and some rows leave it out.

V gene: TRBV9
J gene: TRBJ2-1
CDR3 length: 15
clone size: .
D gene: .
CDR3 DNA: TGTGCCAGCAGCGTAGTAGGGGAAGCCTACAATGAGCAGTTCTTC
CDR3 protein: CASSVVGEAYNEQFF

V gene: TRBV27
J gene: TRBJ2-2
CDR3 length: 13
clone size: .
D gene: .
CDR3 DNA: TGTGCCAGCAGTTATCGCGGGGACGGGGAGCTGTTTTTT
CDR3 protein: CASSYRGDGELFF

V gene: TRBV4-2
J gene: TRBJ2-5
CDR3 length: 16
clone size: many
D gene: TRBD2
CDR3 DNA: TGTGCCAGCAGCCAAGGACTAGCGGGGGGGCCAGAGACCCAGTACTTC
CDR3 protein: CASSQGLAGGPETQYF

V gene: TRBV12-3/TRBV12-4
J gene: TRBJ1-1
CDR3 length: 13
clone size: .
D gene: .
CDR3 DNA: TGTGCCAGCAGCCGCGGGTGGGCCACTGAAGCTTTCTTT
CDR3 protein: CASSRGWATEAFF

V gene: TRBV7-2
J gene: TRBJ2-5
CDR3 length: 15
clone size: .
D gene: .
CDR3 DNA: TGTGCCAGCAGCTTGGGGTTGACAGGAAATATTGCCCAGTACTTC
CDR3 protein: CASSLGLTGNIAQYF

V gene: TRBV30
J gene: TRBJ2-3
CDR3 length: 16
clone size: .
D gene: .
CDR3 DNA: TGTGCCTGGAGGGTCGGGAGAGGCGGACACACAGATACGCAGTATTTT
CDR3 protein: CAWRVGRGGHTDTQYF

V gene: TRBV6-6
J gene: TRBJ1-1
CDR3 length: 16
clone size: few
D gene: .
CDR3 DNA: TGTGCCAGCAGTTTGCCCGAGGCCGGGAGGAACACTGAAGCTTTCTTT
CDR3 protein: CASSLPEAGRNTEAFF

V gene: TRBV18
J gene: TRBJ2-3
CDR3 length: 15
clone size: once
D gene: .
CDR3 DNA: TGTGCCAGCTCACCACCGTCTCAGGGCGGAGATACGCAGTATTTT
CDR3 protein: CASSPPSQGGDTQYF

V gene: TRBV7-2
J gene: TRBJ1-4
CDR3 length: 16
clone size: .
D gene: .
CDR3 DNA: TGTGCCAGCAGCCCCTATGCGGGGGACGTTAATGAAAAACTGTTTTTT
CDR3 protein: CASSPYAGDVNEKLFF

V gene: TRBV5-1
J gene: TRBJ1-6
CDR3 length: 15
clone size: .
D gene: .
CDR3 DNA: TGCGCCAGCAACCTTCGTGGGCAGACCGATTCACCCCTCCACTTT
CDR3 protein: CASNLRGQTDSPLHF

V gene: TRBV30
J gene: TRBJ2-1
CDR3 length: 17
clone size: .
D gene: TRBD2
CDR3 DNA: TGTGCCTGGAGTGGACTAGCGGGCCTCAGCTCCTACAATGAGCAGTTCTTC
CDR3 protein: CAWSGLAGLSSYNEQFF

V gene: TRBV19
J gene: TRBJ1-5
CDR3 length: 15
clone size: .
D gene: TRBD1
CDR3 DNA: TGTGCCAGTAGTATAGCTCTGACAGGGTTCCAGCCCCAGCATTTT
CDR3 protein: CASSIALTGFQPQHF

V gene: TRBV7-9
J gene: TRBJ1-1
CDR3 length: 14
clone size: .
D gene: TRBD1
CDR3 DNA: TGTGCCAGCAGCACAGGGACAGACTTAGATGAAGCTTTCTTT
CDR3 protein: CASSTGTDLDEAFF

V gene: TRBV12-3/TRBV12-4
J gene: TRBJ2-2
CDR3 length: 13
clone size: .
D gene: .
CDR3 DNA: TGTGCCAGCAATCCGGGTTACACCGGGGAGCTGTTTTTT
CDR3 protein: CASNPGYTGELFF

V gene: TRBV6-2/TRBV6-3
J gene: TRBJ1-5
CDR3 length: 15
clone size: .
D gene: .
CDR3 DNA: TGTGCCAGCAGTTATTCGGGGTTGGTAGGTCAGCCCCAGCATTTT
CDR3 protein: CASSYSGLVGQPQHF

V gene: TRBV11-2
J gene: TRBJ2-2
CDR3 length: 15
clone size: .
D gene: TRBD1
CDR3 DNA: TGTGCCAGCAGCGGGGACAGGGCGATCACCGGGGAGCTGTTTTTT
CDR3 protein: CASSGDRAITGELFF

V gene: TRBV6-2/TRBV6-3
J gene: TRBJ1-5
CDR3 length: 13
clone size: .
D gene: .
CDR3 DNA: TGTGCCAGCAGTTACACTGGACAGCAGCCCCAGCATTTT
CDR3 protein: CASSYTGQQPQHF

V gene: TRBV6-5
J gene: TRBJ1-5
CDR3 length: 15
clone size: .
D gene: .
CDR3 DNA: TGTGCCAGCAGTTACTCGACAGGCGGCAATCAGCCCCAGCATTTT
CDR3 protein: CASSYSTGGNQPQHF

V gene: TRBV29-1
J gene: TRBJ2-2
CDR3 length: 12
clone size: .
D gene: .
CDR3 DNA: TGCAGCGTGGGGGCCTTCGTCGGGGAGCTGTTTTTT
CDR3 protein: CSVGAFVGELFF

V gene: TRBV28
J gene: TRBJ2-3
CDR3 length: 14
clone size: .
D gene: TRBD1
CDR3 DNA: TGTGCCAGCAGCAGAGACAGGGGCACAGATACGCAGTATTTT
CDR3 protein: CASSRDRGTDTQYF

V gene: TRBV6-6
J gene: TRBJ2-3
CDR3 length: 14
clone size: .
D gene: TRBD2
CDR3 DNA: TGTGCCAGCACCACACGGGAGGGAACAGATACGCAGTATTTT
CDR3 protein: CASTTREGTDTQYF

V gene: TRBV5-5
J gene: TRBJ2-1
CDR3 length: 14
clone size: once
D gene: TRBD2
CDR3 DNA: TGTGCCAGCCTAGCGGGGGGCCAGTACAATGAGCAGTTCTTC
CDR3 protein: CASLAGGQYNEQFF

V gene: TRBV4-2
J gene: TRBJ1-1
CDR3 length: 15
clone size: .
D gene: .
CDR3 DNA: TGTGCCAGCAGCCAGAGCTTGGGGCATAACACTGAAGCTTTCTTT
CDR3 protein: CASSQSLGHNTEAFF

V gene: TRBV19
J gene: TRBJ1-1
CDR3 length: 13
clone size: .
D gene: .
CDR3 DNA: TGTGCCAGTAGTATCCGCCCGGTGACTGAAGCTTTCTTT
CDR3 protein: CASSIRPVTEAFF

V gene: TRBV11-3
J gene: TRBJ1-1
CDR3 length: 13
clone size: few
D gene: .
CDR3 DNA: TGTGCCAGCAGCAGGGGATTCAACACTGAAGCTTTCTTT
CDR3 protein: CASSRGFNTEAFF

V gene: TRBV7-8
J gene: TRBJ2-7
CDR3 length: 15
clone size: .
D gene: TRBD1
CDR3 DNA: TGTGCCAGCAGCGCTTCCGGGACAGGGGGCTACGAGCAGTACTTC
CDR3 protein: CASSASGTGGYEQYF

V gene: TRBV9
J gene: TRBJ1-1
CDR3 length: 14
clone size: .
D gene: .
CDR3 DNA: TGTGCCAGCAGCGTCAGGGTTGGGAACACTGAAGCTTTCTTT
CDR3 protein: CASSVRVGNTEAFF

V gene: TRBV3-1/TRBV3-2
J gene: TRBJ1-1
CDR3 length: 17
clone size: .
D gene: .
CDR3 DNA: TGTGCCAGCAGCCTACTGGGATCGGGGGTTGCGAACACTGAAGCTTTCTTT
CDR3 protein: CASSLLGSGVANTEAFF

V gene: TRBV19
J gene: TRBJ2-7
CDR3 length: 15
clone size: .
D gene: TRBD2
CDR3 DNA: TGTGCCAGTAGTCCCCGGACTAGCGGGTCCTACGAGCAGTACTTC
CDR3 protein: CASSPRTSGSYEQYF

V gene: TRBV6-4
J gene: TRBJ2-1
CDR3 length: 13
clone size: many
D gene: .
CDR3 DNA: TGTGCCAGCAGTGACTTCAGTCACAATGAGCAGTTCTTC
CDR3 protein: CASSDFSHNEQFF